Detailed here is one T cell receptor beta chain. Its target is unknown. The CDR3 loop spans 14 amino acids. Germline values: CDR1 MGHRA, CDR2 YSYEKL. The ends were cut back, 0 bases at V and 7 bases at J, with 12 bases in the middle. The data originate from a study of cytomegalovirus exposure and HLA in healthy donors. Study findings and constraints: It was confirmed in vitro that three of the CMV-associated chains were specific for CMV antigens. Previous analysis showed most TCR beta V segments were productive about 90% or about 30% of the time.

PCR employed 60 Vbeta and 13 Jbeta primers. Sequencing used immunoSEQ multiplex PCR; TCRdb keeps in-frame clones, though not all of them. The data show about 100,000 clones, 65% to 80% seen once. The specimen sequenced was PBMCs. The J gene is TRBJ1-2, the V gene TRBV4-1; TRBD1 might be the D (5 bases). This receptor was obtained from a man aged 40-49 years in good health and CMV-seropositive. The CDR3 nucleotides read TGCGCCAGCAGCCAAGACGGGGGGGTGGGTGGCTACACCTTC. Translating gives CASSQDGGVGGYTF.